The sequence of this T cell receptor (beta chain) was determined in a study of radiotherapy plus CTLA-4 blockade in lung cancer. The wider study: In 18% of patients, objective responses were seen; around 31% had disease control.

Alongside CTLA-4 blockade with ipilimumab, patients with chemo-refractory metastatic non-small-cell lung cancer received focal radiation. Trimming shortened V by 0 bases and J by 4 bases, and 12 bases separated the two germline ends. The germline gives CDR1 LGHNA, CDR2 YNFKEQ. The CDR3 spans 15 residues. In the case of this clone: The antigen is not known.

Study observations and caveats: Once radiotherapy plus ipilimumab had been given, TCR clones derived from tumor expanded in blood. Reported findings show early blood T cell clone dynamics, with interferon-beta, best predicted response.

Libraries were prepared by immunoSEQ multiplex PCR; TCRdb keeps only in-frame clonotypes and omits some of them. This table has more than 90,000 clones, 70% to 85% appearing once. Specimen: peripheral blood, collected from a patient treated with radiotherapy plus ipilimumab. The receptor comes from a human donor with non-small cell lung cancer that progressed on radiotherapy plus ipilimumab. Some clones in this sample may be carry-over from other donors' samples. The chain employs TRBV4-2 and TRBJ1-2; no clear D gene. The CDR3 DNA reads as TGTGCCAGCAGCCAAGATCAAGGACGAGGCTATGGCTACACCTTC. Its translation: CASSQDQGRGYGYTF.